This T cell receptor (beta chain) was sequenced in a study of radiation and T cells in renal cell carcinoma. Study-wide results and limits: Without pretreatment biopsies, baseline tumor clonotype presence was undetermined. Top tumor clonotypes rose in blood 2 weeks post-radiation, then contracted.

The table came from immunoSEQ multiplex PCR; TCRdb's copy has only in-frame clones and leaves some out. The sample shows around 170,000 clones, roughly 90% of them seen only once. From germline, CDR1 is SGDLS and CDR2 YYNGEE. The CDR3 covers 16 residues. The J segment lost 0 bases and the V segment lost 4 bases, leaving 5 bases of the junction unmatched. Regarding time point: blood 4 weeks post-SBRT, at nephrectomy. Described treatment: 15 Gy SBRT to primary tumor, nephrectomy 4 weeks later. Nephrectomy followed 15 Gy stereotactic body radiation by 4 weeks. After SBRT, blood was collected at 2 and 4 weeks, plus baseline. To note about this clone: The antigen is unknown.

The sequence was collected from a woman in her forties or fifties with renal cell carcinoma. The chain carries TRBV9 and TRBJ2-3, with 10 bases lining up with TRBD2. This specimen was blood, taken from a patient whose treatment included radiotherapy and nephrectomy. This CDR3 reads CASSRHSGGSTDTQYF. CDR3 coding DNA: TGTGCCAGCAGCAGGCATAGCGGGGGGAGCACAGATACGCAGTATTTT. Together with reference TRBV9 and TRBJ2-3, the CDR3 gives the full variable domain: DSGVTQTPKHLITATGQRVTLRCSPRSGDLSVYWYQQSLDQGLQFLIQYYNGEERAKGNILERFSAQQFPDLHSELNLSSLELGDSALYFCASSRHSGGSTDTQYFGPGTRLTVL.